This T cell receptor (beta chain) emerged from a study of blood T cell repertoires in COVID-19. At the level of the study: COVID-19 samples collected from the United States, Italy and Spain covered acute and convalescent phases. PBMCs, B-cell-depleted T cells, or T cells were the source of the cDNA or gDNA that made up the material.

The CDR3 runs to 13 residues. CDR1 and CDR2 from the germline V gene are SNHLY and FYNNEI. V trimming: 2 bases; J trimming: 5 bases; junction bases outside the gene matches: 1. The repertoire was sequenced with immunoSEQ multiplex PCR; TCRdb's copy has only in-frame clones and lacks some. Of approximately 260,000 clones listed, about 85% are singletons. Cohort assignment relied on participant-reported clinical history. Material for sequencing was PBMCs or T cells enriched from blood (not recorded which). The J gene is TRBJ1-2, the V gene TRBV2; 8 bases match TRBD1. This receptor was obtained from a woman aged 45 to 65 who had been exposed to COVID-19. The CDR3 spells CASSERTGYGYTF. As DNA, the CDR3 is TGTGCCAGCAGTGAAAGGACAGGGTATGGCTACACCTTC.